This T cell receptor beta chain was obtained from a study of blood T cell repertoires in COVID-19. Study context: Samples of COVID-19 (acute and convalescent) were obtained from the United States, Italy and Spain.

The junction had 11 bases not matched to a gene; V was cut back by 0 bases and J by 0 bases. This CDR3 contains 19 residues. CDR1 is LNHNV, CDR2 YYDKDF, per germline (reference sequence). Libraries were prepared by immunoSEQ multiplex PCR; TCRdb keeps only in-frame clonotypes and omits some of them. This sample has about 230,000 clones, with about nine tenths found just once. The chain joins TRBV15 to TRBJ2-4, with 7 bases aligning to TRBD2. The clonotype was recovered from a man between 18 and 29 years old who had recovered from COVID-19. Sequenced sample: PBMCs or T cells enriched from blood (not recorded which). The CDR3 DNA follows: TGTGCCACCAGCAGAGAGGGAGGGACGGAAGATCTAGCCAAAAACATTCAGTACTTC. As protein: CATSREGGTEDLAKNIQYF.